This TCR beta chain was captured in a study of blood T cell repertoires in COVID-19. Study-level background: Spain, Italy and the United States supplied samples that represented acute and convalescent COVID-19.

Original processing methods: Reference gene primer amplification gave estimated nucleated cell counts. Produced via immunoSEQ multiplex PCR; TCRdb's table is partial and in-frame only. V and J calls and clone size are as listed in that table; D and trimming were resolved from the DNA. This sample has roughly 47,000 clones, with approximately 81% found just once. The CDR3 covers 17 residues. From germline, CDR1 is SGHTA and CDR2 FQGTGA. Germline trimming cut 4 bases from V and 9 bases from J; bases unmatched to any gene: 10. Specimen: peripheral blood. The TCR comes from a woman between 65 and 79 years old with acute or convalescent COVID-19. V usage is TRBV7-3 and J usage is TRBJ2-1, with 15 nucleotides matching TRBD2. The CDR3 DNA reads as TGTGCCAGCAGCTCTAACGGACTAGCGGGAGGGCCGGGTGAGCAGTTCTTC. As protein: CASSSNGLAGGPGEQFF.